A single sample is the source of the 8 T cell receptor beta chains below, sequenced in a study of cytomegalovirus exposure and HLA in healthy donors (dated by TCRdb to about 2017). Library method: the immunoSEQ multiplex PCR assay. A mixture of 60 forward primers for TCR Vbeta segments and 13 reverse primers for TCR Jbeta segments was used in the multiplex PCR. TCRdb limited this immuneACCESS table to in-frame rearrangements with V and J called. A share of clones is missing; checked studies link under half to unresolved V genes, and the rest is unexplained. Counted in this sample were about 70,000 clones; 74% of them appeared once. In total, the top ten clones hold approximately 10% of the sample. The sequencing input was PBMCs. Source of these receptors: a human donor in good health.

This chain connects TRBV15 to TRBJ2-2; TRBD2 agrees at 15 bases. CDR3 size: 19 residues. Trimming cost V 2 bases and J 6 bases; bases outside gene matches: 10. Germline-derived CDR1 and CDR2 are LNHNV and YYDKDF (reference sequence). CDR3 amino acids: CATSRSRTSGRVSAGELFF. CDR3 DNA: TGTGCCACCAGCAGATCCCGGACTAGCGGGAGGGTTAGTGCCGGGGAGCTGTTTTTT.

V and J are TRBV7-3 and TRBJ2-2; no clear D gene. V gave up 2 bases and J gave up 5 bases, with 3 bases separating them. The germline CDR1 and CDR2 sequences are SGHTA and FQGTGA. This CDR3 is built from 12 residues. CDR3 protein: CASSLSTGELFF. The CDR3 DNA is TGTGCCAGCAGCTTATCGACCGGGGAGCTGTTTTTT.

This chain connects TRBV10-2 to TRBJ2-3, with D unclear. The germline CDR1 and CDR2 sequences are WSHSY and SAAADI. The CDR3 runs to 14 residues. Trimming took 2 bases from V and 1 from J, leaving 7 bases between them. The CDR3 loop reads CASSEPDGTDTQYF. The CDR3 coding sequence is TGCGCCAGCAGTGAGCCAGATGGCACAGATACGCAGTATTTT.

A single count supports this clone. The CDR3 DNA reads TGTGCCAGCAGTACCGGAGGGACTCCCCGGGGGGCAGATACGCAGTATTTT. Protein product: CASSTGGTPRGADTQYF. The rearrangement joins TRBV28 to TRBJ2-3; 7 bases are shared with TRBD2. Germline V gives CDR1 MDHEN, CDR2 SYDVKM. CDR3 length: 17 residues. J lost 4 bases, V lost 5 bases, and 15 bases had no gene match.

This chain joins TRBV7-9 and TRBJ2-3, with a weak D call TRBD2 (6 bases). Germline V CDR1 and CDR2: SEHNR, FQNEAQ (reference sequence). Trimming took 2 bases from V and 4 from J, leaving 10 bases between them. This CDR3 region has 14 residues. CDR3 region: CASSLQAGSDTQYF. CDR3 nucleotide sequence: TGTGCCAGCAGCTTACAGGCGGGATCAGATACGCAGTATTTT.

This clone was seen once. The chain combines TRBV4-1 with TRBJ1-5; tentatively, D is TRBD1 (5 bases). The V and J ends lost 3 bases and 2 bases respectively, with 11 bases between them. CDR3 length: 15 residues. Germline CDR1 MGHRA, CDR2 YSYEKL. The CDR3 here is CASSHIGGGNQPQHF. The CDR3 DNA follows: TGCGCCAGCAGCCATATCGGAGGGGGCAATCAGCCCCAGCATTTT.

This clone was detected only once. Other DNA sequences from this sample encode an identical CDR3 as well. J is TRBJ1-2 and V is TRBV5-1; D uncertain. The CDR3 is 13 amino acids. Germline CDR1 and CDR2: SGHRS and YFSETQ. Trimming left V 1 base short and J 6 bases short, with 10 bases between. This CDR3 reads CASSLRGIDGYTF. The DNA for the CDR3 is TGCGCCAGCAGCTTGAGAGGGATCGATGGCTACACCTTC.

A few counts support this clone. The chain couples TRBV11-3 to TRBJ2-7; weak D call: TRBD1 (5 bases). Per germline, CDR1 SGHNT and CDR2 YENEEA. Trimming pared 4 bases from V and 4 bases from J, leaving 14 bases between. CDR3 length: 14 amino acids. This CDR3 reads CASSSPGMRYEQYF. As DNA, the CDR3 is TGTGCCAGCAGCTCCCCAGGGATGCGGTACGAGCAGTACTTC.